This is a list of T cell receptor beta chains from one sample in a study of T cell responses to AZD1222 COVID-19 vaccine. Generated by immunoSEQ multiplex PCR, the TCRdb table keeps only in-frame clones and is missing some. The data show roughly 50,000 clones, about nine tenths seen once. Sequenced here: peripheral blood, sampled 28 days after the second AZD1222 dose. The source of these receptors is an adult who received the AZD1222 COVID-19 vaccine. The CDR3 runs from the conserved cysteine through the conserved F or W. The D gene is left open where the match is weak. Expanded clones get a size class; other rows say once, few or many, or leave the size out.

clone_size,d_call,j_call,v_call,cdr3_nt,cdr3_aa
NA,TRBD1,TRBJ1-2,TRBV19,TGTGCCAGTAGTATAGGGTCAGGGGGCAACTATGGCTACACCTTC,CASSIGSGGNYGYTF
NA,NA,TRBJ2-1,TRBV7-8,TGTGCCAGCAGCCCCTCCTTCGTCCATGAGCAGTTCTTC,CASSPSFVHEQFF
NA,TRBD1,TRBJ1-5,TRBV27,TGTGCCAGCAGTTTATCGGGACAGGGGATCAATCAGCCCCAGCATTTT,CASSLSGQGINQPQHF
NA,TRBD2,TRBJ2-7,TRBV7-2,TGTGCCAGCAGCAACAGCGGGAGGAAGGGGGACGAGCAGTACTTC,CASSNSGRKGDEQYF
NA,NA,TRBJ1-1,TRBV4-1,TGCGCCAGCAGCCAAGGGACAAGAGGAGGGGGCACTGAAGCTTTCTTT,CASSQGTRGGGTEAFF
NA,NA,TRBJ1-3,TRBV6-5,TGTGCCAGCAACATGAAAACAGGGTGGAACACCATATATTTT,CASNMKTGWNTIYF
NA,TRBD1,TRBJ2-2,TRBV5-6,TGTGCCAGCAGCTCCCTCGGACAGGGGGCGTCCGGGGAGCTGTTTTTT,CASSSLGQGASGELFF
few,TRBD2,TRBJ2-7,TRBV28,TGTGCCAGCAGTTTAATAGGCGGGAGTTGGGAGCAGTACTTC,CASSLIGGSWEQYF
once,TRBD1,TRBJ1-2,TRBV12-5,TGTGCTAGTGCTAAAGCCGGGACAGGGTTTCGGTTTGATGGCTACACCTTC,CASAKAGTGFRFDGYTF
once,NA,TRBJ1-3,TRBV19,TGTGCCAGTGACCGGGCAATCTCTGGAAACACCATATATTTT,CASDRAISGNTIYF
NA,TRBD1,TRBJ1-2,TRBV6-5,TGTGCCAGCAGCCTGGGGACAGGGGGTGAATATGGCTACACCTTC,CASSLGTGGEYGYTF
NA,NA,TRBJ2-4,TRBV7-9,TGTGCCAGCAGCTTACGCAGTAGGGGAGACATTCAGTACTTC,CASSLRSRGDIQYF
NA,NA,TRBJ2-2,TRBV12-3/TRBV12-4,TGTGCCAGCAGTTTAGCCCTGGCCGGGGAGCTGTTTTTT,CASSLALAGELFF
NA,NA,TRBJ2-1,TRBV28,TGTGCCAGCAGTTTGGGTCAGGGGTTTTACAATGAGCAGTTCTTC,CASSLGQGFYNEQFF
NA,NA,TRBJ1-6,TRBV5-1,TGCGCCAGCAGCTTGCAAGGGGATTCACCCCTCCACTTT,CASSLQGDSPLHF
NA,TRBD1,TRBJ1-4,TRBV19,TGTGCCAGTACAGGGGGGACAACTAATGAAAAACTGTTTTTT,CASTGGTTNEKLFF
NA,NA,TRBJ1-2,TRBV10-3,TGTGCCATCAGTGAGACCGGAAAGGCTAACTATGGCTACACCTTC,CAISETGKANYGYTF
NA,NA,TRBJ1-2,TRBV4-3,TGCGCCAGCAGCCAGTTCCGGGACACTAACTATGGCTACACCTTC,CASSQFRDTNYGYTF
NA,NA,TRBJ2-1,TRBV29-1,TGCAGCGGCTTTTCGGGACTCCACTACAATGAGCAGTTCTTC,CSGFSGLHYNEQFF